This entry lists 19 T cell receptor beta chains sequenced from one sample in a study of T cell repertoires in cytomegalovirus infection. TCRdb recomputed calls from the reads with MiXCR, one row per CDR3 protein. The sample lists around 300,000 distinct CDR3 sequences, more than 9% occurring once. The material sequenced was PBMCs. The receptor set was obtained from a human donor in good health (CMV status not recorded). Some clones in this sample may be carry-over from other donors' samples.

In this sample, this clonotype turned up a few times. The junction and the germline gene differ at one end; a read error may be behind it. The chain links TRBV29-1 to TRBJ2-5; D is undetermined. CDR3 size: 12 residues. Germline CDR1 is SQVTM and CDR2 is ANQGSEA. The CDR3 sequence: CSVMAEGMRFVF. The CDR3 DNA reads as TGCAGCGTTATGGCAGAAGGAATGCGATTTGTCTTC.

This clonotype was counted at least ten times. The V and J genes are TRBV7-2 and TRBJ2-3; TRBD1 might be the D (5 bases). In germline, CDR1 is SGHTA, CDR2 FQGNSA. Deletions cut 3 bases from V and 2 bases from J, with 9 bases between. This CDR3 is 14 amino acids long. The CDR3 loop is CASSFSGATDTQYF. The CDR3 bases are TGTGCCAGCAGCTTTTCTGGGGCCACAGATACGCAGTATTTT.

A few counts support this clonotype. The genes are TRBV11-1 and TRBJ2-7; D ambiguous. Germline loops: CDR1 SGHAT, CDR2 FQDESV (reference sequence). V lost 0 bases and J 2 bases, leaving 5 bases between the germline ends. This CDR3 is built from 13 residues. The CDR3 region has the DNA TGTGCCAGCAGCTTAGCTGTACCCTACGAGCAGTACTTC. It specifies CASSLAVPYEQYF.

This clonotype has ten or more counts. The chain combines TRBV2 with TRBJ1-1, with 7 positions matching TRBD1. The V gene end was trimmed by 8 bases and the J gene end by 3 bases; junction bases not matched to a gene: 15. Germline CDR1 SNHLY, CDR2 FYNNEI. This CDR3 has 16 amino acids. The CDR3 nucleotides are TGTGCCAGCCCCAACGGAGAGGGGGCGACGGACACTGAAGCTTTCTTT. Translating it yields CASPNGEGATDTEAFF.

V is TRBV6-2 or TRBV6-3 and J is TRBJ1-1; the D is unclear. The length of the CDR3 is 15 residues. CDR1 MNHEY and CDR2 SVGEGT come from the germline V gene. V was cut by 1 base and J by 0 bases, with 9 bases left in between. CDR3 bases: TGTGCCAGCAGTTACTGGGGAAGAATGAACACTGAAGCTTTCTTT. This sequence encodes CASSYWGRMNTEAFF.

This clonotype was counted a few times. The chain recombines TRBV10-3 with TRBJ1-1, with D possibly being TRBD1 (6 bases). Germline V gene data show CDR1 as ENHRY and CDR2 as SYGVKD. There are 14 residues in the CDR3. Trimming took 2 bases from V and 1 from J, leaving 8 bases between them. CDR3 amino acids: CAISETGPNTEAFF. The CDR3 coding sequence is TGTGCCATCAGTGAGACAGGGCCGAACACTGAAGCTTTCTTT.

This clonotype was counted at least ten times. The chain joins TRBV7-2 to TRBJ2-2, with D tentatively TRBD1 (5 bases). Germline V gene lookup returns CDR1 SGHTA and CDR2 FQGNSA. Trimming stripped 5 bases from V and 1 base from J, with 11 bases between. CDR3 length: 15 residues. The CDR3 nucleotides read TGTGCCAGCAGCAGAGGACAAATGAACACCGGGGAGCTGTTTTTT. This encodes CASSRGQMNTGELFF.

This clonotype has more than one count but fewer than ten. The chain couples TRBV20-1 to TRBJ2-1; 8 bases line up with TRBD2. The CDR3 extends over 14 amino acids. The V and J ends lost 6 bases and 7 bases, in that order; junction bases with no gene match: 11. Germline CDR1 DFQATT, CDR2 SNEGSKA (reference sequence). CDR3 protein: CSAPGGEGRNEQFF. In DNA, the CDR3 is TGCAGTGCACCGGGGGGGGAGGGCCGTAATGAGCAGTTCTTC.

The chain is built from TRBV27 and TRBJ2-4; D may be TRBD1 (6 bases). Germline CDR1 MNHEY, CDR2 SMNVEV (reference sequence). The CDR3 totals 18 residues. The V gene lost 6 bases and the J gene lost 2 bases, with 23 bases spanning the gap. CDR3: CASRGAEGQSRPKNIQYF. CDR3 DNA: TGTGCCAGCAGAGGGGCGGAAGGACAGTCCCGTCCCAAAAACATTCAGTACTTC.

The sample holds a few counts of this clonotype. V and J are TRBV19 and TRBJ2-7; no clear D. The germline V gene has CDR1 LNHDA and CDR2 SQIVND (reference sequence). V was cut by 5 bases and J by 1 base, with 9 bases left in between. The CDR3 sequence is 13 residues long. The CDR3 coding sequence is TGTGCCAGTAGTTTTCAGAATTCCTACGAGCAGTACTTC. Its translation: CASSFQNSYEQYF.

The DNA of the CDR3 is TGTGCCAGCAGTTTCGACAGGGGAAGCACTGAAGCTTTCTTT. Translated: CASSFDRGSTEAFF. The V and J genes are TRBV6-6 and TRBJ1-1; the match to TRBD1 covers 8 bases. The V gene's germline CDR1 is MNHNY and CDR2 SVGAGI (reference sequence). Unmatched junction bases numbered 5, after V lost 4 bases and J lost 4 bases. The CDR3 totals 14 residues.

In this sample, this clonotype turned up a few times. This chain connects TRBV28 to TRBJ2-1; TRBD2 matches 8 bases. Germline CDR1 reads MDHEN; CDR2 reads SYDVKM. V shed 6 bases, J shed 2 bases, and the junction held 6 bases outside the gene matches. This CDR3 is 15 amino acids long. The CDR3 DNA reads as TGTGCCAGCAGCCCTACTAGCGGAGCCTACAATGAGCAGTTCTTC. Protein product: CASSPTSGAYNEQFF.

Ten or more counts support this clonotype. This chain joins TRBV20-1 and TRBJ1-5; D is unresolved. Germline CDR1 DFQATT, CDR2 SNEGSKA (reference sequence). The CDR3 is made up of 15 amino acids. V was trimmed by 5 bases and J by 6 bases, leaving 20 bases between them. CDR3 sequence: CSALWEGGEAQPQHF. DNA for the CDR3: TGCAGTGCTCTCTGGGAAGGCGGAGAGGCTCAGCCCCAGCATTTT.

This chain connects TRBV10-3 to TRBJ2-1; a weak D match, TRBD1 (6 bases). The CDR3 sequence is 12 residues long. The germline V and J ends were trimmed by 2 bases and 7 bases, with 6 bases remaining between them. CDR1 ENHRY and CDR2 SYGVKD come from the germline V gene. The CDR3 reads CAISERGNEQFF. In DNA form, the CDR3 reads TGTGCCATCAGTGAGAGGGGGAATGAGCAGTTCTTC.

The J gene is TRBJ1-1, the V gene TRBV2; no reliable D call. V lost 7 bases, J lost 2 bases, and 11 bases lay in between. Germline V gene sequence: CDR1 SNHLY, CDR2 FYNNEI. This CDR3 spans 13 amino acids. For the CDR3, the DNA is TGTGCCAGCACCGGTAGGACCAACACTGAAGCTTTCTTT. The encoded protein is CASTGRTNTEAFF.

This clonotype was recorded at least ten times. The V call is TRBV7-2, the J call TRBJ2-4, with 12 bases fitting TRBD2. The length of the CDR3 is 19 residues. J was trimmed by 7 bases and V by 4 bases; bases with no gene match: 17. Germline CDR1 and CDR2: SGHTA and FQGNSA. The CDR3 DNA follows: TGTGCCAGCAGCTCCAGCAGGGTACTAGCGGGAGGCCCGCAGAACATTCAGTACTTC. This sequence encodes CASSSSRVLAGGPQNIQYF.

The chain combines TRBV19 with TRBJ2-1, with TRBD1 matching 10 bases. Germline lookup yields CDR1 LNHDA and CDR2 SQIVND (reference sequence). The V gene end was trimmed by 5 bases and the J gene end by 4 bases; junction bases not matched to a gene: 8. CDR3 length: 16 residues. In nucleotides, the CDR3 is TGTGCCAGTAGTTCCGGACAGGGGGGGGGGTACAATGAGCAGTTCTTC. Its protein is CASSSGQGGGYNEQFF.

This clonotype was counted ten times or more. V is TRBV7-8 and J is TRBJ1-3, with D hard to call. V was trimmed by 0 bases and J by 0 bases, leaving 6 bases between them. The CDR3 loop spans 15 amino acids. Germline-derived CDR1 and CDR2 are SGHVS and FQNEAQ. In DNA form, the CDR3 reads TGTGCCAGCAGCTTAGCGGGCAGCTCTGGAAACACCATATATTTT. Translating gives CASSLAGSSGNTIYF.

This clonotype showed up just a few times. The V call is TRBV6-1, the J call TRBJ1-1; 8 nucleotides line up with TRBD1. CDR1 and CDR2 (germline): MNHNS, SASEGT. Unmatched junction bases numbered 7, after V lost 7 bases and J lost 6 bases. CDR3 length: 13 amino acids. The CDR3: CASIRTGRSEAFF. CDR3 bases: TGTGCCAGCATACGGACAGGGAGATCTGAAGCTTTCTTT.